One sample yielded the 24 T cell receptor beta chains listed below, sequenced in a study of beta chain features in type 1 diabetes. The sequenced template was cDNA made from the entire isolated RNA. The protocol was immunoSEQ multiplex PCR, while the TCRdb copy is restricted to in-frame clones and leaves out a portion. The sample lists around 240,000 clones; 7.5% to 10% were seen once. The sample consisted of naive CD4+ T cells from blood. All receptors come from a woman aged 18-35 years in good health.

The table lists this clone with a few counts. The chain is built from TRBV30 and TRBJ1-1, with a weak D call TRBD1 (5 bases). The ends were cut back, 2 bases at V and 0 bases at J, with 16 bases in the middle. Germline loops: CDR1 GTSNPN, CDR2 SVGIG (reference sequence). This CDR3 spans 16 amino acids. The CDR3 sequence: CAWSSGDSVVNTEAFF. CDR3 DNA: TGTGCCTGGAGTAGTGGGGACTCCGTGGTGAACACTGAAGCTTTCTTT.

The chain recombines TRBV5-1 with TRBJ2-3; tentative D call: TRBD1 (5 bases). The CDR3 has 15 amino acids. V lost 0 bases, J lost 6 bases, and 14 bases lay in between. CDR1 is SGHRS and CDR2 is YFSETQ in the germline V gene. The CDR3 bases are TGCGCCAGCAGCTTGGAGCAAACCCCAGGGGATACGCAGTATTTT. This translates into CASSLEQTPGDTQYF.

V and J are TRBV5-1 and TRBJ2-1; 7 bases map to TRBD2. The CDR3 has 16 amino acids. J gave up 0 bases and V 0 bases, and 3 bases lay outside the gene matches. Germline assignment: CDR1 SGHRS and CDR2 YFSETQ. CDR3: CASSLGGGVSYNEQFF. CDR3 in DNA: TGCGCCAGCAGCTTGGGCGGGGGAGTCTCCTACAATGAGCAGTTCTTC.

This clone was seen more than once but under ten times. The gene calls are TRBV2 and TRBJ1-5; 8 bases are shared with TRBD1. Germline V CDR1 and CDR2: SNHLY, FYNNEI. After removal of 6 bases from V and 1 base from J, the junction contained 5 bases not matched to a gene. The CDR3 runs to 15 residues. CDR3 DNA sequence: TGTGCCAGCAGACGTCAGGGGGCGAGCAATCAGCCCCAGCATTTT. Translation: CASRRQGASNQPQHF.

This clone came up a few times. The chain couples TRBV7-6 to TRBJ1-4; possibly TRBD1 for D (5 bases). V shed 2 bases and J shed 6 bases, with 13 bases lying between them. Germline loops: CDR1 SGHVS, CDR2 FNYEAQ. This CDR3 spans 15 amino acids. The CDR3 DNA reads TGTGCCAGCAGCTTAAATTGGGGCCGAGATGAAAAACTGTTTTTT. Encoded protein: CASSLNWGRDEKLFF.

The chain combines TRBV2 with TRBJ2-1; no definite D call. V dropped 6 bases and J dropped 4 bases, with 13 bases sitting between them. CDR1 and CDR2 from the germline V gene are SNHLY and FYNNEI. The CDR3 spans 14 residues. CDR3: CASRTGAGYNEQFF. CDR3 nucleotide sequence: TGTGCCAGCAGGACCGGAGCCGGTTACAATGAGCAGTTCTTC.

This clone was seen more than once but under ten times. The chain carries TRBV6-1 and TRBJ1-4; no clear D gene. The germline gives CDR1 MNHNS, CDR2 SASEGT. The germline V and J ends were trimmed by 7 bases and 5 bases, with 11 bases remaining between them. This CDR3 spans 13 amino acids. The CDR3 here is CASKVVRNEKLFF. In DNA form, the CDR3 reads TGTGCCAGCAAAGTTGTCAGGAATGAAAAACTGTTTTTT.

This rearrangement joins TRBV5-1 to TRBJ1-2; D gene uncertain. The CDR3 totals 14 residues. V lost 2 bases to trimming and J lost 3 bases, with 11 bases between them. Germline CDR1 SGHRS, CDR2 YFSETQ. The CDR3 is CASSFGSADYGYTF. The DNA for the CDR3 is TGCGCCAGCAGCTTCGGATCGGCGGACTATGGCTACACCTTC.

This rearrangement joins TRBV30 to TRBJ2-2; 8 nucleotides line up with TRBD1. CDR1 is GTSNPN and CDR2 is SVGIG in the germline V gene (reference sequence). V shed 0 bases and J 7 bases; nucleotides not matched to a gene: 7. The CDR3 is 15 amino acids. The CDR3: CAWSVGRGPHGELFF. CDR3 in DNA: TGTGCCTGGAGTGTTGGCAGGGGGCCCCACGGGGAGCTGTTTTTT.

The rearrangement links TRBV5-1 to TRBJ1-1, with 12 bases aligning to TRBD1. This CDR3 is 13 amino acids long. V lost 3 bases, J lost 11 bases, and 5 bases stayed unmatched. Germline V lookup: CDR1 SGHRS, CDR2 YFSETQ. CDR3 bases: TGCGCCAGCAGCTCCGGGACAGGGGGCGCGGCTTTCTTT. This translates into CASSSGTGGAAFF.

This clone was found a few times. The chain employs TRBV19 and TRBJ1-2; D uncertain. Germline V gives CDR1 LNHDA, CDR2 SQIVND (reference sequence). This CDR3 is built from 12 residues. The germline V and J ends were trimmed by 6 bases and 3 bases, with 8 bases remaining between them. Written as DNA, the CDR3 is TGTGCCAGTAGGAGTCGGGACTATGGCTACACCTTC. This translates into CASRSRDYGYTF. Filled out from reference TRBV19 and TRBJ1-2, the complete variable domain reads DGGITQSPKYLFRKEGQNVTLSCEQNLNHDAMYWYRQDPGQGLRLIYYSQIVNDFQKGDIAEGYSVSREKKESFPLTVTSAQKNPTAFYLCASRSRDYGYTFGSGTRLTVV.

This rearrangement joins TRBV7-2 to TRBJ2-2; D is possibly TRBD2 (5 bases). V was pared by 1 base and J by 5 bases, with 8 bases between. This CDR3 contains 14 residues. Looked up from germline, CDR1 is SGHTA and CDR2 is FQGNSA. This CDR3 reads CASSLVGATGELFF. In DNA form, the CDR3 reads TGTGCCAGCAGCTTAGTGGGAGCAACCGGGGAGCTGTTTTTT.

In this sample, this clone turned up a few times. The J gene is TRBJ2-3, the V gene TRBV30; tentatively, D is TRBD1 (6 bases). CDR3 length: 14 amino acids. Germline V gene data show CDR1 as GTSNPN and CDR2 as SVGIG (reference sequence). V was pared by 3 bases and J by 1 base, with 11 bases between. CDR3 DNA: TGTGCCTGGAGAGAACAGGGACGCACAGATACGCAGTATTTT. Its protein is CAWREQGRTDTQYF.

This clone was counted only a few times. The V and J genes are TRBV5-1 and TRBJ2-1; D possibly corresponds to TRBD2 (6 bases). Germline V lookup: CDR1 SGHRS, CDR2 YFSETQ. The CDR3 loop spans 15 amino acids. The V and J ends lost 1 base and 9 bases respectively, with 17 bases between them. The chain's CDR3 is CASSLTAGSSGEQFF. Here the CDR3 DNA reads TGCGCCAGCAGCTTGACCGCCGGGAGTTCGGGTGAGCAGTTCTTC.

This clone was seen only a few times. The J gene is TRBJ2-6, the V gene TRBV5-6; unclear D gene. Germline assignment: CDR1 SGHDT and CDR2 YYEEEE. V lost 5 bases and J 4 bases, leaving 10 bases between the germline ends. This CDR3 has 14 residues. CDR3 residues: CASRSMAGANVLTF. The CDR3 coding sequence is TGTGCCAGCAGATCAATGGCCGGGGCCAACGTCCTGACTTTC.

This clone has only a few counts. This sample includes further DNA sequences coding for the same CDR3. V gene TRBV29-1 combines with J gene TRBJ1-1; TRBD1 agrees at 8 bases. The J segment lost 4 bases and the V segment lost 7 bases, leaving 5 bases of the junction unmatched. This CDR3 has 12 residues. Germline V gene lookup returns CDR1 SQVTM and CDR2 ANQGSEA. CDR3: CSADRGGTEAFF. CDR3 sequence (DNA): TGCAGCGCAGACAGGGGAGGCACTGAAGCTTTCTTT.

The sample holds many counts of this clone. This specimen includes other DNA sequences encoding the same CDR3. CDR3 amino acids: CASSATSGSYNEQFF. The CDR3 DNA follows: TGTGCCAGCAGCGCGACTAGCGGGAGTTACAATGAGCAGTTCTTC. The rearrangement uses TRBV9 and TRBJ2-1, with 12 nucleotides matching TRBD2. The ends lost 3 bases at V and 4 bases at J; junction bases unmatched: 2. The V gene's germline CDR1 is SGDLS and CDR2 YYNGEE. The CDR3 extends over 15 amino acids.

This chain links TRBV29-1 with TRBJ2-7, with D possibly being TRBD1 (5 bases). CDR3 length: 12 amino acids. The germline V and J ends were trimmed by 4 bases and 5 bases, with 12 bases remaining between them. The germline CDR1 and CDR2 sequences are SQVTM and ANQGSEA. The CDR3 sequence is CSVGTNMDEQYF. For the CDR3, the DNA is TGCAGCGTTGGGACAAACATGGACGAGCAGTACTTC.

The chain recombines TRBV14 with TRBJ2-7; 7 bases are shared with TRBD2. With 0 bases clipped from V and 7 bases from J, the junction kept 6 bases outside the gene matches. CDR1 is SGHDN, CDR2 FVKESK, per germline. This CDR3 is built from 14 residues. The CDR3 DNA sequence: TGTGCCAGCAGCCAAGAGCTAGCGGCTTGGGAGCAGTACTTC. Translation gives CASSQELAAWEQYF. The variable domain in full, with the rest retrieved from reference TRBV14 and TRBJ2-7, is EAGVTQFPSHSVIEKGQTVTLRCDPISGHDNLYWYRRVMGKEIKFLLHFVKESKQDESGMPNNRFLAERTGGTYSTLKVQPAELEDSGVYFCASSQELAAWEQYFGPGTRLTVT.

This rearrangement joins TRBV10-3 to TRBJ1-2, with 8 bases aligning to TRBD1. J was trimmed by 2 bases and V by 2 bases; bases with no gene match: 1. The CDR3 covers 14 residues. Germline V CDR1 and CDR2: ENHRY, SYGVKD. DNA of the CDR3: TGTGCCATCAGTGAGCGACAGGGGAACTATGGCTACACCTTC. Its protein product is CAISERQGNYGYTF.

This chain connects TRBV28 to TRBJ1-2; 7 nucleotides line up with TRBD1. This CDR3 comprises 15 residues. Per the germline V gene, CDR1 is MDHEN and CDR2 is SYDVKM. Trimming cost V 5 bases and J 3 bases; bases outside gene matches: 9. CDR3 DNA sequence: TGTGCCAGCAGTATCCCACAGGGACAGCACTATGGCTACACCTTC. Translating it yields CASSIPQGQHYGYTF.

V and J are TRBV30 and TRBJ1-3; tentatively, D is TRBD1 (6 bases). Germline assignment: CDR1 GTSNPN and CDR2 SVGIG (reference sequence). V was clipped by 8 bases and J by 7 bases, with 18 bases between them. The CDR3 is 13 amino acids. The CDR3 DNA is TGTGCCCGGGGGGGGCAAGCAGGGAACACCATATATTTT. Its translation: CARGGQAGNTIYF. Variable domain in full (rest from reference TRBV30 and TRBJ1-3): SQTIHQWPATLVQPVGSPLSLECTVEGTSNPNLYWYRQAAGRGLQLLFYSVGIGQISSEVPQNLSASRPQDRQFILSSKKLLLSDSGFYLCARGGQAGNTIYFGEGSWLTVV.

This chain connects TRBV2 to TRBJ2-3; the match to TRBD1 covers 7 bases. The V gene's germline CDR1 is SNHLY and CDR2 FYNNEI. Trimming cost V 8 bases and J 2 bases; bases outside gene matches: 4. The CDR3 consists of 13 residues. The CDR3 nucleotides are TGTGCCAGCCCGACAGGGATCACAGATACGCAGTATTTT. Translated, it gives CASPTGITDTQYF.

The chain combines TRBV5-1 with TRBJ2-3, with TRBD1 matching 8 bases. V gave up 1 base and J gave up 1 base; unmatched junction bases: 8. CDR3 length: 17 residues. The germline V gene encodes CDR1 SGHRS and CDR2 YFSETQ. The CDR3 reads CASSLRSLTGGTDTQYF. The CDR3 nucleotides read TGCGCCAGCAGCTTGAGGAGTTTGACAGGGGGCACAGATACGCAGTATTTT.